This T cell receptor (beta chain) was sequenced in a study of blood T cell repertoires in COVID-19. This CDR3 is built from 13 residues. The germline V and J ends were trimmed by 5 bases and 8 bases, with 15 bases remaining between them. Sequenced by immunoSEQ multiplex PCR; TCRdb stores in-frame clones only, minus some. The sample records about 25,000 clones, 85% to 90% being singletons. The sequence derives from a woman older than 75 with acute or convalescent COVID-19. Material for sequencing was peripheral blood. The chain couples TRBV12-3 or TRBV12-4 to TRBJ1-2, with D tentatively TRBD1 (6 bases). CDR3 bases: TGTGCCAGCAGTCAGGTGGGGGCCGGGGGCTACACCTTC. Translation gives CASSQVGAGGYTF.